Below, 11 T cell receptor beta chains from the same sample are listed, as sequenced in a study of blood T cell repertoires in COVID-19. Using immunoSEQ multiplex PCR, the repertoire was profiled, and TCRdb retains in-frame clones only, with some absent. Of some 250,000 clones in the sample, approximately 91% were seen once. Material for sequencing was PBMCs or T cells enriched from blood (not recorded which). The receptor source for this set is a woman aged 40 to 55 with acute COVID-19.

This chain joins TRBV10-3 and TRBJ2-3; 15 bases are a match to TRBD2. CDR1 is ENHRY and CDR2 is SYGVKD in the germline V gene. CDR3 length: 17 amino acids. J was trimmed by 1 base and V by 7 bases; bases with no gene match: 6. The CDR3 DNA reads as TGTGCCATCACTCCGGGACTAGCGGGAGGAGGCACAGATACGCAGTATTTT. This translates into CAITPGLAGGGTDTQYF.

The genes are TRBV4-1 and TRBJ2-1; 10 nucleotides align to TRBD2. CDR3 size: 14 residues. Per the germline V gene, CDR1 is MGHRA and CDR2 is YSYEKL. The V and J ends lost 3 bases and 9 bases, in that order; junction bases with no gene match: 5. CDR3: CASSQLLAGAEQFF. CDR3 in DNA: TGCGCCAGCAGCCAGCTTCTAGCGGGAGCTGAGCAGTTCTTC.

This clone was seen just once. The J gene is TRBJ1-2, the V gene TRBV5-6; 7 positions match TRBD1. Germline-derived CDR1 and CDR2 are SGHDT and YYEEEE. The CDR3 has 14 amino acids. V shed 4 bases and J 4 bases; nucleotides not matched to a gene: 7. The CDR3 reads CASSLGQSPYGYTF. Written as DNA, the CDR3 is TGTGCCAGCAGCCTGGGACAGTCCCCCTATGGCTACACCTTC. The variable domain in full, completed from reference TRBV5-6 and TRBJ1-2, reads DAGVTQSPTHLIKTRGQQVTLRCSPKSGHDTVSWYQQALGQGPQFIFQYYEEEERQRGNFPDRFSGHQFPNYSSELNVNALLLGDSALYLCASSLGQSPYGYTFGSGTRLTVV.

This clone has only one observation. The CDR3 region is CASAGDYEQYF. As DNA, the CDR3 is TGTGCCAGCGCGGGGGACTACGAGCAGTACTTC. The chain recombines TRBV11-3 with TRBJ2-7, with 7 bases that match TRBD2. V lost 8 bases to trimming and J lost 3 bases; unmatched junction nucleotides: 1. This CDR3 contains 11 residues. CDR1 and CDR2 from the germline V gene are SGHNT and YENEEA.

This chain joins TRBV19 and TRBJ2-2; a possible D gene is TRBD1 (5 bases). This CDR3 is built from 15 residues. Deletions cut 5 bases from V and 5 bases from J, with 15 bases between. The germline V gene has CDR1 LNHDA and CDR2 SQIVND (reference sequence). This CDR3 reads CASSVQARGTGELFF. CDR3 nucleotide sequence: TGTGCCAGTAGTGTACAGGCTAGGGGTACCGGGGAGCTGTTTTTT.

This clone was picked up one time. The gene calls are TRBV28 and TRBJ2-7, with unresolved D. This CDR3 has 13 amino acids. Germline CDR1 reads MDHEN; CDR2 reads SYDVKM. The germline V and J ends were trimmed by 3 bases and 2 bases, with 8 bases remaining between them. The CDR3 DNA sequence: TGTGCCAGCAGTTTTCGGTACCCCTACGAGCAGTACTTC. Translated, it gives CASSFRYPYEQYF.

The chain is built from TRBV10-2 and TRBJ1-2, with a possible D match to TRBD1 (5 bases). Trimming pared 8 bases from V and 0 bases from J, leaving 10 bases between. CDR3 length: 13 amino acids. Germline V gives CDR1 WSHSY, CDR2 SAAADI. CDR3 amino acids: CASLTDANYGYTF. The CDR3 DNA reads TGCGCCAGCCTGACAGACGCTAACTATGGCTACACCTTC.

The CDR3 DNA reads as TGTGCCAGCAGAGCCGGGGGGACAGGGGTAAACACCGGGGAGCTGTTTTTT. Protein: CASRAGGTGVNTGELFF. The rearrangement links TRBV9 to TRBJ2-2, with TRBD1 matching 10 bases. Trimming took 5 bases from V and 2 from J; bases not matched to a gene: 9. The CDR3 is 17 amino acids. CDR1 and CDR2 from the germline V gene are SGDLS and YYNGEE.

The V gene is TRBV6-1, the J gene TRBJ2-3, with 7 positions matching TRBD1. V lost 3 bases to trimming and J lost 0 bases; unmatched junction nucleotides: 9. Germline CDR1 and CDR2: MNHNS and SASEGT. The CDR3 totals 17 residues. The CDR3 bases are TGTGCCAGCAGTGATCCGGGACAGTACACTAGCACAGATACGCAGTATTTT. This codes for CASSDPGQYTSTDTQYF.

V is TRBV5-4 and J is TRBJ2-1, with D maybe TRBD2 (7 bases). CDR1 is SGHNT, CDR2 YYREEE, per germline (reference sequence). The CDR3 contains 15 residues. The ends were cut back, 3 bases at V and 5 bases at J, with 15 bases in the middle. DNA of the CDR3: TGTGCCAGCAGCTCTGTTGGGGGGGCGGACAATGAGCAGTTCTTC. This codes for CASSSVGGADNEQFF.

The chain joins TRBV19 to TRBJ2-7, with D possibly being TRBD2 (6 bases). V was pared by 0 bases and J by 2 bases, with 11 bases between. CDR1 is LNHDA and CDR2 is SQIVND in the germline V gene (reference sequence). The CDR3 totals 15 residues. The CDR3 region is CASSIEASVTYEQYF. The CDR3 DNA is TGTGCCAGTAGTATAGAGGCTAGCGTTACCTACGAGCAGTACTTC.